A selection of T cell receptor delta chains follows, all from one sample in a study of Vδ1+ human thymocytes. TCRdb re-called the multiplex PCR reads through CATT. In the table there are 54,000 or so delta-chain clones, more than 15% of which are singletons. Sequencing was performed on Vdelta1+ gamma-delta thymocytes from the thymus. The receptors were gathered from a boy younger than two who had congenital heart surgery. Each CDR3 is given with its conserved first and last residue. The D gene is left open where the match is weak. Size tells how often a clone was seen (once, few, many) or the class of an expanded clone, and some rows leave it out.

d_call j_call clone_size v_call cdr3_aa cdr3_nt
TRDD3 TRDJ3 NA TRDV3 CAFPLLGDNSAWDTRQMFF TGTGCCTTTCCTCTACTGGGGGATAATAGCGCCTGGGACACCCGACAGATGTTTTTC
NA TRDJ1 NA TRDV1 CALGEPRGLLHWETDKLIF TGTGCTCTTGGGGAACCCCGGGGCCTTCTTCACTGGGAAACCGATAAACTCATCTTT
TRDD3 TRDJ1 few TRDV1 CALGERRGYTGRLTPADKLIF TGTGCTCTTGGGGAACGCCGGGGATATACTGGGCGCCTGACTCCGGCCGATAAACTCATCTTT
NA TRDJ1 NA TRDV1 CALGEGLLPLSYTDKLIF TGTGCTCTTGGGGAAGGGCTCCTCCCTTTGTCGTACACCGATAAACTCATCTTT
TRDD3 TRDJ1 NA TRDV1 CALGELAKWWGISPTPYTDKLIF TGTGCTCTTGGGGAACTGGCTAAGTGGTGGGGGATTTCACCAACCCCGTACACCGATAAACTCATCTTT
TRDD3 TRDJ1 NA TRDV1 CALGEPCTGGLYTDKLIF TGTGCTCTTGGGGAACCCTGTACTGGGGGTCTGTACACCGATAAACTCATCTTT
TRDD3 TRDJ1 few TRDV1 CALGGLPPTGGISLTDKLIF TGTGCTCTTGGGGGTCTTCCCCCTACCGGGGGGATAAGTTTAACCGATAAACTCATCTTT
TRDD3 TRDJ1 NA TRDV1 CALGDLLWSRTGGIPYTDKLIF TGTGCTCTTGGGGACCTCCTCTGGTCACGTACTGGGGGTATACCGTACACCGATAAACTCATCTTT
TRDD2 TRDJ1 few TRDV1 CALGESTAFLPYWVVSDKLIF TGTGCTCTTGGGGAATCCACGGCCTTCCTACCTTACTGGGTCGTGTCCGATAAACTCATCTTT
TRDD3 TRDJ1 few TRDV2 CACGGLTGGYLTDKLIF TGTGCCTGTGGGGGCCTGACTGGGGGATATTTAACCGATAAACTCATCTTT
NA TRDJ1 few TRDV1 CALGDNSGISTKLIF TGTGCTCTTGGGGACAATTCGGGGATTAGCACTAAACTCATCTTT
TRDD3 TRDJ1 few TRDV1 CALGELVVLGAPYTDKLIF TGTGCTCTTGGGGAACTTGTAGTACTGGGGGCCCCGTACACCGATAAACTCATCTTT
TRDD3 TRDJ1 NA TRDV1 CALGEPISRGGGRYTDKLIF TGTGCTCTTGGGGAACCGATCTCGAGAGGTGGGGGACGGTACACCGATAAACTCATCTTT
TRDD3 TRDJ1 NA TRDV1 CALGRPSETGGFPSYTDKLIF TGTGCTCTTGGGCGTCCTTCGGAGACTGGGGGATTCCCTTCGTACACCGATAAACTCATCTTT
TRDD3 TRDJ1 NA TRDV1 CALGELRPDLLGDKLIF TGTGCTCTTGGGGAACTTAGGCCTGACCTACTGGGGGATAAACTCATCTTT
NA TRDJ1 few TRDV1 CALGDLPPTGDKLIF TGTGCTCTTGGGGACTTACCTCCGACGGGAGATAAACTCATCTTT
NA TRDJ1 NA TRDV1 CALGELDPPGLLDKLIF TGTGCTCTCGGGGAACTAGACCCACCAGGGCTGCTGGATAAACTCATCTTT
TRDD2 TRDJ1 NA TRDV1 CALGDSFLGVYTDKLIF TGTGCTCTTGGGGATTCCTTCCTAGGGGTCTACACCGATAAACTCATCTTT
NA TRDJ1 NA TRDV1 CALGAISPYTDKLIF TGTGCTCTTGGGGCGATTTCCCCCTACACCGATAAACTCATCTTT
NA TRDJ1 NA TRDV1 CALGKPPEGDTDKLIF TGTGCTCTTGGGAAACCCCCAGAAGGGGACACCGATAAACTCATCTTT
TRDD3 TRDJ1 NA TRDV1 CALGERRILPDTGGPDKLIF TGTGCTCTTGGGGAACGAAGAATCCTTCCTGATACTGGGGGACCAGATAAACTCATCTTT
TRDD3 TRDJ2 few TRDV1 CALGEHTGGHPLTAQLFF TGTGCTCTTGGGGAACATACTGGGGGTCACCCTTTGACAGCACAACTCTTCTTT
NA TRDJ1 NA TRDV1 CALGAPHRGGDPDKLIF TGTGCTCTTGGGGCTCCGCACCGTGGAGGGGACCCCGATAAGCTCATCTTT
NA TRDJ1 few TRDV1 CALGELVPGEWNLTDKLIF TGTGCTCTTGGGGAACTAGTACCTGGGGAATGGAATCTAACCGATAAACTCATCTTT
NA TRDJ1 NA TRDV1 CALGAFYSLGTDKLIF TGTGCTCTTGGGGCCTTCTACTCTCTGGGCACCGATAAACTCATCTTT
TRDD3 TRDJ1 few TRDV1 CALGEPLADWGPYTDKLIF TGTGCTCTTGGGGAACCGCTGGCGGACTGGGGGCCTTACACCGATAAACTCATCTTT
TRDD3 TRDJ1 NA TRDV1 CALERPHLLGDTNGTDKLIF TGTGCTCTTGAAAGACCCCATTTACTGGGGGATACAAATGGCACCGATAAACTCATCTTT
TRDD2 TRDJ1 few TRDV1 CALGARLPRMGTDKLIF TGTGCTCTTGGGGCCCGCCTTCCTAGGATGGGCACCGATAAACTCATCTTT
TRDD3 TRDJ1 NA TRDV2 CACSKGGDTAKPMGGIF TGTGCCTGCTCTAAGGGGGGGGATACTGCGAAACCGATGGGTGGCATCTTT
TRDD3 TRDJ1 few TRDV1 CALGASGLYWGITDKLIF TGTGCTCTTGGGGCCTCAGGACTCTACTGGGGTATAACCGATAAACTCATCTTC
NA TRDJ1 few TRDV1 CALGELPFLLDGGYRYTDKLIF TGTGCTCTTGGGGAACTCCCCTTCCTACTAGACGGGGGATACCGGTACACCGATAAACTCATCTTT
TRDD2 TRDJ1 NA TRDV1 CALGDTFLRGFGKLIF TGTGCTCTTGGAGATACCTTCCTACGGGGGTTCGGTAAACTCATCTTT
TRDD3 TRDJ1 NA TRDV1 CALGERVGYRLGVYTDKLIF TGTGCTCTTGGGGAACGGGTGGGCTATAGACTGGGGGTCTACACCGATAAACTCATCTTT
TRDD2 TRDJ1 NA TRDV1 CALGGDFLIPVRSSPYTDKLIF TGTGCTCTTGGAGGAGACTTCCTAATCCCTGTAAGATCCTCCCCGTACACCGATAAACTCATCTTT
NA TRDJ1 NA TRDV1 CALGEVGPGALIF TGTGCTCTTGGGGAAGTAGGTCCCGGGGCACTCATCTTT
TRDD3 TRDJ1 few TRDV1 CALGDKSGGYKYTDKLIF TGTGCTCTTGGGGATAAGTCTGGGGGCTACAAGTACACCGATAAACTCATCTTT
NA TRDJ1 NA TRDV1 CALGEPSRGDKLIF TGTGCTCTTGGGGAACCTTCACGGGGGGATAAACTCATCTTT
TRDD3 TRDJ1 NA TRDV1 CALGEPIPLLGGPTDKLIF TGTGCTCTTGGGGAACCAATTCCCTTACTGGGGGGTCCCACCGATAAACTCATCTTT
TRDD3 TRDJ1 few TRDV1 CALGGLFLGATALYTDKLIF TGTGCTCTTGGGGGACTTTTCCTGGGGGCTACGGCATTATACACCGATAAACTCATCTTT
TRDD3 TRDJ1 NA TRDV1 CALGEVFLRGLGDTYKHIF TGTGCTCTTGGGGAAGTCTTCCTACGAGGACTGGGGGATACGTATAAACACATCTTT